This TCR beta chain was sequenced for a study of T cells expressing NK-cell markers. Study background: Underlying the TCR beta repertoires were sorted CD3+CD56+NKG2C+, CD3+CD56+NKG2C- and CD3+CD56-NKG2C+ T cells. Seven donors tested HCMV-seropositive and one tested seronegative among the eight sequenced.

Whole-study results and caveats: Roughly 6 donors had dominant NKG2C+ clonotypes that comprised about 1.0-8% of their CD8+ T cells.

Regarding this clonotype: What it recognizes is unknown.

Researchers built TCR beta cDNA using 5'RACE template switching with UMIs. Reprocessing the 5' RACE reads, TCRdb reports a single entry for every CDR3 protein and omits DNA. Here the sample table reports about 390,000 distinct CDR3 sequences. Germline V gene lookup returns CDR1 MGHRA and CDR2 YSYEKL. CDR3 length: 15 residues. This TCR was sampled from a woman in her 50s in good health. The sequenced sample was blood T cells: a sorted CD56 or NKG2C T cell subset, CD4+ or CD8+ T cells, or bulk PBMC T cells (not recorded which). The chain employs TRBV4-1 and TRBJ2-1. CDR3 sequence reads: CASSQVPATGNEQFF.